Below are 14 T cell receptor beta chains sequenced from a single sample in a study of shared clonotypes between healthy human individuals. Clones were read by immunoSEQ multiplex PCR, and TCRdb kept only the in-frame ones, dropping some. In the table there are about 2.4 million clones, approximately 94% of which are singletons. The sequenced sample consisted of naive CD4+ T cells from PBMCs. Subset noted: CD45RA+ positively selected. The receptors were gathered from a man aged 18 to 30 in good health. Some clones in this sample may be carry-over from other donors' samples.

The J gene is TRBJ1-1, the V gene TRBV6-6; D is ambiguous. The V gene lost 4 bases and the J gene lost 8 bases, with 17 bases spanning the gap. CDR1 and CDR2 from the germline V gene are MNHNY and SVGAGI (reference sequence). The CDR3 has 14 residues. The chain's CDR3 is CASSSGPEGLEAFF. The DNA of the CDR3 is TGTGCCAGCAGTTCTGGACCGGAGGGCTTGGAAGCTTTCTTT.

This chain uses TRBV7-6 with TRBJ1-2; TRBD1 aligns across 7 bases. Germline values: CDR1 SGHVS, CDR2 FNYEAQ. The trim removed 5 bases at V and 7 bases at J, leaving 16 bases unmatched. The CDR3 extends over 16 amino acids. CDR3 in amino acids: CASSLNRYDREGGYTF. Written as DNA, the CDR3 is TGTGCCAGCAGCCTCAATAGATACGACAGGGAGGGTGGCTACACCTTC.

The rearrangement joins TRBV2 to TRBJ2-2, with 7 nucleotides matching TRBD1. There are 18 residues in the CDR3. Trimming removed 2 bases from V and 4 bases from J; junction bases left unmatched: 13. Germline-derived CDR1 and CDR2 are SNHLY and FYNNEI. CDR3 coding DNA: TGTGCCAGCAGTGAAAATTTATTAGGGGGCTCGGGCACCGGGGAGCTGTTTTTT. Amino acid sequence: CASSENLLGGSGTGELFF.

The V gene is TRBV4-2, the J gene TRBJ2-2, with 9 bases that match TRBD1. Germline V gene lookup returns CDR1 LGHNA and CDR2 YNFKEQ. The ends lost 2 bases at V and 8 bases at J; junction bases unmatched: 12. The CDR3 runs to 17 residues. CDR3 in amino acids: CASSQLPGQGGRGELFF. CDR3 sequence (DNA): TGTGCCAGCAGCCAACTACCGGGACAGGGAGGCCGGGGGGAGCTGTTTTTT.

The J gene is TRBJ2-1, the V gene TRBV10-3; D gene uncertain. The germline V gene encodes CDR1 ENHRY and CDR2 SYGVKD. The CDR3 covers 16 residues. V was clipped by 0 bases and J by 2 bases, with 11 bases between them. DNA for the CDR3: TGTGCCATCAGTGAGTCGATGGTCAGCCCCTACAATGAGCAGTTCTTC. Translation: CAISESMVSPYNEQFF.

This chain links TRBV11-2 with TRBJ2-5; D is unclear. Germline CDR1 SGHAT, CDR2 FQNNGV. Trimming took off 1 base at V and 1 base at J, with 10 bases between the two ends. There are 15 residues in the CDR3. This CDR3 reads CASSLAPHVQETQYF. The CDR3 region has the DNA TGTGCCAGCAGCTTAGCCCCGCACGTCCAAGAGACCCAGTACTTC.

Details on this clone: This sample includes further DNA sequences coding for the same CDR3. CDR3 sequence reads: CASSQEGGLSYNEQFF. The DNA of the CDR3 is TGTGCCAGCAGCCAGGAGGGGGGACTCAGCTACAATGAGCAGTTCTTC. The chain combines TRBV4-2 with TRBJ2-1; D is tentatively TRBD1 or TRBD2 (6 bases each). This CDR3 spans 16 amino acids. V shed 3 bases and J shed 3 bases, with 15 bases lying between them. Germline V gene data show CDR1 as LGHNA and CDR2 as YNFKEQ.

The chain couples TRBV12-5 to TRBJ2-2, with D unclear. The CDR3 loop spans 12 amino acids. Germline CDR1 is LGHNT and CDR2 is FRNRAP. V was cut by 3 bases and J by 7 bases, with 6 bases left in between. The CDR3 DNA follows: TGTGCTAGTGGTTTAAGTGTCGGGGAGCTGTTTTTT. This sequence encodes CASGLSVGELFF.

This chain joins TRBV7-2 and TRBJ1-2; D is unclear. V lost 0 bases to trimming and J lost 1 base, with 9 bases between them. Germline V gene data show CDR1 as SGHTA and CDR2 as FQGNSA. This CDR3 is built from 15 residues. As DNA, the CDR3 is TGTGCCAGCAGCTTAGCGCCAGCGGTTAACTATGGCTACACCTTC. Translating it yields CASSLAPAVNYGYTF. The full variable domain, in which reference TRBV7-2 and TRBJ1-2 provide the parts outside the CDR3, is GAGVSQSPSNKVTEKGKDVELRCDPISGHTALYWYRQSLGQGLEFLIYFQGNSAPDKSGLPSDRFSAERTGGSVSTLTIQRTQQEDSAVYLCASSLAPAVNYGYTFGSGTRLTVV.

The rearrangement links TRBV19 to TRBJ1-2; possible D gene TRBD1, 6 bases. CDR1 LNHDA and CDR2 SQIVND come from the germline V gene (reference sequence). CDR3 size: 17 residues. V lost 4 bases and J lost 1, with 19 bases in between. The CDR3 bases are TGTGCCAGTAGTACCCAACCACAGGGTTTGAGTAACTATGGCTACACCTTC. It is translated as CASSTQPQGLSNYGYTF.

The rearrangement links TRBV7-2 to TRBJ2-1; 8 nucleotides align to TRBD2. The CDR3 spans 16 residues. Looked up from germline, CDR1 is SGHTA and CDR2 is FQGNSA. Trimming at V came to 2 bases and at J to 4 bases, leaving 7 bases not matched to a gene. The CDR3 is CASSLLGLAVYNEQFF. The DNA for the CDR3 is TGTGCCAGCAGCTTACTCGGACTAGCCGTGTACAATGAGCAGTTCTTC.

The chain has TRBV5-1 and TRBJ2-6; D is uncertain. This CDR3 is 13 amino acids long. Germline CDR1 SGHRS, CDR2 YFSETQ. Trimming left V 2 bases short and J 4 bases short, with 4 bases between. CDR3 protein: CASSFTGANVLTF. DNA for the CDR3: TGCGCCAGCAGCTTCACGGGGGCCAACGTCCTGACTTTC.

The V gene is TRBV5-1, the J gene TRBJ2-7; no definite D call. Trimming pared 3 bases from V and 0 bases from J, leaving 10 bases between. Germline V lookup: CDR1 SGHRS, CDR2 YFSETQ. The CDR3 sequence is 14 residues long. CDR3 in DNA: TGCGCCAGCAGCTCTTTCACGAGCTCCTACGAGCAGTACTTC. Encoded protein: CASSSFTSSYEQYF.

V gene TRBV5-1 combines with J gene TRBJ2-7, with D possibly being TRBD2 (6 bases). Germline values: CDR1 SGHRS, CDR2 YFSETQ. Trimming cost V 0 bases and J 5 bases, with 24 bases left between them. This CDR3 has 18 residues. The CDR3 sequence is CASSLGLGGAPRGDEQYF. CDR3 nucleotides: TGCGCCAGCAGCTTGGGTCTCGGCGGGGCCCCACGGGGAGACGAGCAGTACTTC.